This T cell receptor beta chain was captured by sequencing in a study of CD8+CD57+ T cells in acquired aplastic anemia. As for the study in general: Mean DNA quantity obtained from sorted CD4+ and CD8+ cells was around 3.2 ug. Overall study findings and caveats: CD8+ Simpson's diversity in patients was not significantly different from that in controls.

Germline V gene data show CDR1 as SEHNR and CDR2 as FQNEAQ (reference sequence). Deletions cut 3 bases from V and 3 bases from J, with 5 bases between. The CDR3 covers 12 residues. About this clonotype itself: Its target is not known.

CD8+CD57+ cell expansion had been shown by flow cytometry in patients chosen for sequencing. The template for TCR beta VDJ and CDR3 sequence profiling was genomic DNA. TCRdb used MiXCR to reprocess the reads, holding one entry per CDR3 protein. The sample lists roughly 180,000 distinct CDR3 sequences, 63% occurring once. Sequencing was done on a sample of sorted CD4+, CD8+, or CD8+CD57+ T cells (not recorded which) from PBMCs. The chain combines TRBV7-9 with TRBJ1-1; D gene unclear. This receptor was taken from a human donor with aplastic anemia. CDR3 coding DNA: TGTGCCAGCAGCTTCGACCACACTGAAGCTTTCTTT. Its translation is CASSFDHTEAFF.